This T cell receptor (beta chain) is from a study of blood T cell repertoires in COVID-19. Generated by immunoSEQ multiplex PCR, the TCRdb table keeps only in-frame clones and is missing some. The sample shows around 160,000 clones, 70% to 90% of them seen only once. The V gene lost 5 bases and the J gene lost 8 bases, with 15 bases spanning the gap. This CDR3 has 13 amino acids. Germline CDR1 reads MNHEY; CDR2 reads SMNVEV (reference sequence). V usage is TRBV27 and J usage is TRBJ1-1; D unresolved. The sample comprised peripheral blood. The TCR originated in a human donor in a cohort sampled during active COVID-19. The CDR3 region is CASSPASGSEAFF. In DNA form, the CDR3 reads TGTGCCAGCAGTCCTGCTTCGGGTTCAGAAGCTTTCTTT.